This entry lists 11 T cell receptor beta chains sequenced from one sample in a study of control samples from healthy donors and cancer patients. TCRdb keeps only in-frame clones here, not all; method: immunoSEQ multiplex PCR. The sample yields 100,000 to 150,000 clones, about 90% seen once. Sequencing was carried out using blood. These receptors all stem from a man between 18 and 29 years old in good health.

Comment on this clone: At one of its ends the junction is not consistent with the germline gene, which may arise from a read error. This chain joins TRBV6-1 and TRBJ2-5; TRBD1 matches 10 bases. CDR3 length: 13 residues. Looked up from germline, CDR1 is MNHNS and CDR2 is SASEGT. In DNA, the CDR3 is TGTGCCAGCAGTGACGTCCCGGGACAGGGGTGTGACTTC. It is translated as CASSDVPGQGCDF.

The chain recombines TRBV6-1 with TRBJ2-7, with TRBD2 identical over 10 bases. The germline gives CDR1 MNHNS, CDR2 SASEGT. The trim removed 1 base at V and 0 bases at J, leaving 3 bases unmatched. This CDR3 spans 16 amino acids. CDR3 nucleotide sequence: TGTGCCAGCAGTGAAGGACTAGCGGGCCCCTCCTACGAGCAGTACTTC. Protein product: CASSEGLAGPSYEQYF.

This clone turned up a few times. This chain uses TRBV24-1 with TRBJ2-3; 7 bases line up with TRBD2. The germline V gene encodes CDR1 KGHDR and CDR2 SFDVKD. The CDR3 totals 16 residues. V trimming: 5 bases; J trimming: 2 bases; junction bases outside the gene matches: 9. CDR3 sequence reads: CATSGYGEGPTDTQYF. Written as DNA, the CDR3 is TGTGCCACCAGTGGCTACGGGGAGGGCCCCACAGATACGCAGTATTTT.

The CDR3 DNA sequence: TGTGCCAGCAGCCAAGATGGGACACCGATGGGAGAGACCCAGTACTTC. As protein: CASSQDGTPMGETQYF. The V gene is TRBV4-2, the J gene TRBJ2-5; TRBD1 might be the D (6 bases). The length of the CDR3 is 16 residues. CDR1 is LGHNA and CDR2 is YNFKEQ in the germline V gene. The V gene lost 0 bases and the J gene lost 4 bases, with 15 bases spanning the gap.

CDR3 region: CASSQRNRERTGELFF. CDR3 DNA sequence: TGTGCCAGCAGCCAAAGAAACAGGGAAAGGACCGGGGAGCTGTTTTTT. This rearrangement joins TRBV9 to TRBJ2-2; tentative D call: TRBD1 (6 bases). The CDR3 spans 16 residues. The germline gives CDR1 SGDLS, CDR2 YYNGEE. V dropped 4 bases and J dropped 5 bases, with 18 bases sitting between them.

The chain joins TRBV4-3 to TRBJ2-7; D call uncertain. Germline CDR1 reads LGHNA; CDR2 reads YSLEER. This CDR3 spans 15 amino acids. V shed 4 bases and J shed 1 base, with 14 bases lying between them. The CDR3 DNA sequence: TGCGCCAGCAGCCCCGGTATTGGGTTATCCTACGAGCAGTACTTC. Translation: CASSPGIGLSYEQYF.

Here the CDR3 DNA reads TGTGCCAGCAGCTTAACCAGCGGGAACACAGATACGCAGTATTTT. This gives the protein CASSLTSGNTDTQYF. The chain carries TRBV7-3 and TRBJ2-3; 7 bases are shared with TRBD2. This CDR3 region has 15 residues. Looked up from germline, CDR1 is SGHTA and CDR2 is FQGTGA. Unmatched junction bases numbered 2, after V lost 0 bases and J lost 2 bases.

V and J are TRBV11-2 and TRBJ2-5; D not resolved. V was clipped by 4 bases and J by 0 bases, with 15 bases between them. Germline V gene sequence: CDR1 SGHAT, CDR2 FQNNGV. This CDR3 is 16 amino acids long. CDR3 sequence: CASSSHQVDYQETQYF. CDR3 DNA: TGTGCCAGCAGCTCCCATCAGGTAGACTACCAAGAGACCCAGTACTTC.

The V and J genes are TRBV28 and TRBJ2-7; tentatively, D is TRBD2 (6 bases). The V and J ends lost 4 bases and 2 bases respectively, with 18 bases between them. The CDR3 consists of 16 residues. Germline CDR1 is MDHEN and CDR2 is SYDVKM. This CDR3 is CASSSPGLGPTYEQYF. For the CDR3, the DNA is TGTGCCAGCAGTTCCCCGGGACTGGGGCCCACCTACGAGCAGTACTTC.

The sample holds a few counts of this clone. This chain connects TRBV10-2 to TRBJ1-6; a possible D gene is TRBD1 (6 bases). CDR3 length equals 14 residues. CDR1 WSHSY and CDR2 SAAADI come from the germline V gene. The V end lost 6 bases, the J end lost 9 bases, and 15 bases lay between the germline ends. The CDR3 nucleotides are TGCGCCAGCAGCCCCGACAGGAGGAGTTCACCCCTCCACTTT. Translating gives CASSPDRRSSPLHF.

The V call is TRBV18, the J call TRBJ2-3; D unresolved. Germline V lookup: CDR1 KGHSH, CDR2 LQKENI. The CDR3 totals 12 residues. Trimming took off 3 bases at V and 3 bases at J, with 4 bases between the two ends. The CDR3 DNA reads as TGTGCCAGCTCACCCCGTACAGATACGCAGTATTTT. Amino acids: CASSPRTDTQYF.